This T cell receptor beta chain was recovered during a study of T cell responses to AZD1222 COVID-19 vaccine. Repertoires were generated with immunoSEQ multiplex PCR, while TCRdb's copy carries only in-frame clones and drops some. Altogether approximately 60,000 clones are present, 86% being singletons, with the ten largest covering approximately 15%. This clonotype originated in an adult in good health. The sample here was peripheral blood, taken on day 0 of AZD1222 vaccination.

CDR3 protein: CASSQVAGAGTGELFF. CDR3 bases: TGCGCCAGCAGCCAGGTAGCGGGGGCGGGCACCGGGGAGCTGTTTTTT. The rearrangement joins TRBV4-3 to TRBJ2-2, with 9 bases identical to TRBD2. The junction had 6 bases not matched to a gene; V was cut back by 3 bases and J by 4 bases. CDR1 is LGHNA, CDR2 YSLEER, per germline. The CDR3 contains 16 residues.